This T cell receptor (beta chain) was captured by sequencing in a study of response to subunit inactivated influenza vaccine. TCRdb passed the RT-PCR reads through MiXCR, listing each CDR3 protein once. The table lists 150,000 to 200,000 distinct CDR3 sequences, about 12% of them singletons. CDR3 length equals 15 residues. V lost 7 bases to trimming and J lost 0 bases, with 15 bases between them. Germline V lookup: CDR1 PRHDT, CDR2 FYEKMQ (reference sequence). These data are also associated with another study on T cells expressing NK-cell markers. That work adds: Researchers built TCR beta cDNA using 5'RACE template switching with UMIs. Where a handful of donors were concerned, these clonotypes also led the CD3+CD56-NKG2C+ fraction.

V gene TRBV13 combines with J gene TRBJ1-1; no definite D call. The TCR comes from a man aged 45-60 years who received an inactivated influenza vaccine. The starting material was CD8+ T cells sorted from PBMCs, obtained approximately 12 days after vaccination. The DNA for the CDR3 is TGTGCCAGCAACGTAGGGCCGTTAATGAACACTGAAGCTTTCTTT. This sequence encodes CASNVGPLMNTEAFF.